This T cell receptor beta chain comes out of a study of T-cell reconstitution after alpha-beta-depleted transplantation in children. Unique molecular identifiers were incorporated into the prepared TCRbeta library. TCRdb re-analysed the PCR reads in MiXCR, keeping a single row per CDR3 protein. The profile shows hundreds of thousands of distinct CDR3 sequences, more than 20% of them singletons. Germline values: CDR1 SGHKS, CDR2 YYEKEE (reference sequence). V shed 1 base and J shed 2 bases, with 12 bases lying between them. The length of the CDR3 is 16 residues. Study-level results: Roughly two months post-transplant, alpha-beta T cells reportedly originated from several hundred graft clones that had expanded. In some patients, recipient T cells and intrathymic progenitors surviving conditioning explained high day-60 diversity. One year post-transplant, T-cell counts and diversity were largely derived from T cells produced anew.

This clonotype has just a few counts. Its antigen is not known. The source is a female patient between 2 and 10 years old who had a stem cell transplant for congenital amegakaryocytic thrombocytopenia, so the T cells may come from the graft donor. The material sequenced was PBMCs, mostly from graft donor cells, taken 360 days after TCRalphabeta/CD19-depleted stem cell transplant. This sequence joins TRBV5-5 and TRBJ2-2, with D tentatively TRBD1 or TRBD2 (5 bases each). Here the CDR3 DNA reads TGTGCCAGCAGCTTGCTGGGGGTAATTAACACCGGGGAGCTGTTTTTT. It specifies CASSLLGVINTGELFF.